Described below is a single TCR beta chain sequence and its context. Clones were sequenced by immunoSEQ multiplex PCR, and TCRdb holds only the in-frame ones, with some missing. The sample holds under 200,000 clones; approximately 87% are singletons and the top ten take 0.6% to 1%. These data originate in a study of blood T cell repertoires in COVID-19. Study details: COVID-19 samples, acute and convalescent, were from the United States, Italy and Spain. PBMCs, B-cell-depleted T cells, or T cells were the source of the cDNA or gDNA that made up the material.

V dropped 4 bases and J dropped 3 bases, with 13 bases sitting between them. Germline V CDR1 and CDR2: SGHTA, FQGNSA. This CDR3 comprises 14 residues. The rearrangement uses TRBV7-2 and TRBJ2-7; TRBD2 is a possible D gene (6 bases). Source material: peripheral blood. The origin of this receptor is a woman in her 70s with acute or convalescent COVID-19. The CDR3 nucleotides are TGTGCCAGCAGCTCCGGGAGCTCGATCTACGAGCAGTACTTC. This encodes CASSSGSSIYEQYF. The variable domain in full, with the rest retrieved from reference TRBV7-2 and TRBJ2-7, is GAGVSQSPSNKVTEKGKDVELRCDPISGHTALYWYRQSLGQGLEFLIYFQGNSAPDKSGLPSDRFSAERTGGSVSTLTIQRTQQEDSAVYLCASSSGSSIYEQYFGPGTRLTVT.